This entry concerns a single T cell receptor beta chain. Its antigen has not been determined. No clone much larger than this one lies a single base away; base qualities are absent. The sample originates from a study of blood T cell repertoires in COVID-19 (dated by TCRdb to 2018 to 2021). Concerning the study at large: Collaborator samples came from the United States, Italy and Spain and covered acute and convalescent phases of COVID-19. HLA class I and class II types, where available, came from metadata supplied by the sample provider rather than from assay-based typing. The repertoires were released in a freely available public database meant as a resource for research on the immune response to SARS-CoV-2. The samples were drawn from two sources: the first 160 participants of the ongoing ImmuneRACE study, and over 1,000 subjects contributed by 6 global collaborators. The prospective study material was composed of cDNA or gDNA derived from T cells, B-cell-depleted T cells, or PBMCs. Deeply sampled blood TCRbeta repertoires from subjects exposed to, actively infected with, or recovered from COVID-19 were included in the dataset. Sample metadata almost always included a de-identified subject ID, COVID-19 status, age in years and sex. Study-wide conclusions, independent of this receptor: How much clinical and demographic metadata was included differed by source and by participant, and the metadata was provided uncurated.

Each collaborating institution followed its own protocols to collect whole blood in K2EDTA tubes. For TCRbeta analysis, collaborators shipped samples as frozen whole blood, isolated PBMCs, or DNA extracted from either of those sample types. The immunoSEQ Assay, a bias-controlled multiplex PCR, was used to amplify TCRbeta CDR3 regions from genomic DNA. The paper's processing steps were these. Within the assay, amplification of reference gene primers was used to estimate how many nucleated cells each sample contained. To quantify the absolute abundance of each unique TCRbeta CDR3 rearrangement, sequence reads were collapsed and filtered. For each sample, productive Simpson clonality was calculated as the square root of Simpson's diversity index over productive rearrangements. As stored in TCRdb, this immuneACCESS dataset retains in-frame rearrangements with V and J assigned. A fraction of the clones does not appear; measured against another copy, unresolved V genes explain less than half of the discrepancy, and the remainder lacks a known reason. Clone size and the V and J calls come from that table; the DNA yielded D and trimming. The sample table records fewer than 150,000 clones; around nine tenths of these occur just once. Around 0.81% of the sample lies in the top ten.

Spanning cysteine to phenylalanine, the CDR3 consists of 16 amino acids. Solely the CDR3 DNA is kept, with 48 bases framed from the first base. Relative to germline, V is missing 4 bases and J is missing 6 bases, with 10 bases of the junction outside any gene match. CDR1 MNHEY and CDR2 SVGAGI were looked up in the germline V gene. In this chain, TRBV6-5 is recombined with TRBJ2-3; TRBD2 lines up with 10 middle nucleotides. The clonotype originates from a woman aged 45-59 years with active or convalescent COVID-19. The sample was peripheral blood. The DNA sequence follows: TGTGCCAGCAGTTCGCCAGGACTAGCGGCACCTGATACGCAGTATTTT. It is translated as CASSSPGLAAPDTQYF.